Included here is one T cell receptor beta chain sequence, with context. Its cognate antigen is unknown. Assay used: immunoSEQ multiplex PCR; TCRdb lists only in-frame clones, some missing. The sample yields 50,000 to 80,000 clones, 85% seen once. This specimen comes from a study of OX40 agonist ivuxolimab in advanced cancers. The overall study: In this cohort, patients received ivuxolimab, an agonistic anti-OX40 (CD134) antibody. The study enrolled dose-escalation patients with hepatocellular carcinoma, melanoma, renal cell or head and neck cancer. Study-level findings and limits: Low normalized T-cell clonal expansion was additionally recorded for some nonresponders.

Trimming removed 6 bases from V and 1 base from J, with 6 bases in between. The CDR3 spans 13 residues. The germline gives CDR1 KGHSH, CDR2 LQKENI. With baseline, cycle 4 day 1, and cycle 7 day 1 as timepoints, blood was sampled. The sample here was CD4+ or CD8+ T cells sorted from blood, taken in a trial of the OX40 agonist ivuxolimab. The chain recombines TRBV18 with TRBJ2-2; TRBD1 might be the D (5 bases). This clonotype was obtained from an adult with an advanced solid tumor such as melanoma, head and neck, liver or kidney cancer. The CDR3 sequence is CASSQGNTGELFF. In DNA, the CDR3 is TGTGCCAGCTCTCAGGGGAACACCGGGGAGCTGTTTTTT.